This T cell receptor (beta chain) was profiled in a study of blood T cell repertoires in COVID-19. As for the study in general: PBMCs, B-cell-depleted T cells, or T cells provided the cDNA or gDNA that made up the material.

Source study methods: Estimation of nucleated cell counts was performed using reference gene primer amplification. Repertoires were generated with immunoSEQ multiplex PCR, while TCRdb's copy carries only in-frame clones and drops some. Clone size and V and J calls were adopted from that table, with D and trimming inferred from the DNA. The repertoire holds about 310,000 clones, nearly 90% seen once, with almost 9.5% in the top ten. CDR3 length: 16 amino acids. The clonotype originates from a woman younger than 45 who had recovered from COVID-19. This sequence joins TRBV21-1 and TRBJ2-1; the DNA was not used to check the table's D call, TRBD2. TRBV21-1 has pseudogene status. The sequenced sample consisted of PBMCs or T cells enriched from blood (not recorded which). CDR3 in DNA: TGTGCCAGCAGCGTCGGGACTAGCGGGTCCTACAATGAGCAGTTCTTC. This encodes CASSVGTSGSYNEQFF.